The clone carrying this TCR beta chain occurred a few times. Antigen unknown. Libraries for TCR beta were made by quantitative 5'-RACE with molecular barcodes. TCRdb used MiXCR to reprocess the 5' RACE reads, holding one entry per CDR3 protein. The sample gives 150,000 to 200,000 distinct CDR3 sequences, 10% to 15% of which show up once; roughly 9.6% is in the top ten. The sample is drawn from a study of CD8 T cells in ankylosing spondylitis. The study, taken as a whole, reports: Typical of ankylosing spondylitis blood, it appeared, was a TCR beta motif of 7 or 8 highly homologous variants. As for the disease-linked clones, they showed a CD8+ phenotype and occurred at relatively low frequencies in peripheral blood.

This CDR3 region has 13 residues. Trimming removed 6 bases at V and 3 bases at J, with 12 bases between. The specimen sequenced was blood, either unsorted or a sorted T cell fraction (not recorded which). The TCR originated in a female donor with ankylosing spondylitis or in good health (not recorded which). The rearrangement links TRBV12-3 or TRBV12-4 to TRBJ2-7; tentative D call: TRBD1 (6 bases). CDR3 region: CASSQGQNYEQYF. In nucleotides, the CDR3 is TGTGCCAGCAGCCAGGGACAAAACTACGAGCAGTACTTC.